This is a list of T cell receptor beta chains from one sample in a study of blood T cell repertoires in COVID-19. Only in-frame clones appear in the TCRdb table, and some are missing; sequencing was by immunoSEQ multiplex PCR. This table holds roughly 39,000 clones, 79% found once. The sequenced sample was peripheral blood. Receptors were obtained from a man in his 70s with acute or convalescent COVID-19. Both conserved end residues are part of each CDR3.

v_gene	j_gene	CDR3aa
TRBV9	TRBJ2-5	CASSVEGTQKETQYF
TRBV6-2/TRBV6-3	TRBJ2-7	CASSAAGTGFGYEQYF
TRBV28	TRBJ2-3	CASNQDSSSTDTQYF
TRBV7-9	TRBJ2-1	CASSPAESGRARNEQFF
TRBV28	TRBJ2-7	CASSPGTSYEQYF
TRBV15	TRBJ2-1	CATSRAGTGVLGNEQFF
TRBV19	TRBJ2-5	CASTPGGPQRGYQETQYF
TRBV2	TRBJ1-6	CASHITGINSPLHF
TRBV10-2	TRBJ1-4	CASSASSGYFEKLFF
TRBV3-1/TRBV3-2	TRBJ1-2	CASRQTGEGYTF
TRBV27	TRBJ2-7	CASRTDRDYEQYF
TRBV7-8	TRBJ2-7	CASSLAPSGRGEQYF
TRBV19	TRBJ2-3	CASSLYSGGLAGSDTQYF
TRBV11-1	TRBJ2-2	CASSLVGQNTGELFF
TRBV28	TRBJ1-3	CASSFGNRGSSGNTIYF
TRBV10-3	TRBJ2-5	CAISSPGGAETQYF
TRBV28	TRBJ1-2	CASSSGTGPSNYGYTF
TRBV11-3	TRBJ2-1	CASSLAGGSGNEQFF
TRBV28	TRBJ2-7	CALGRGREQYF
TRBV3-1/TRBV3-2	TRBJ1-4	CASSQGESQLFF
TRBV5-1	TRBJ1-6	CASSLGTGESPLHF
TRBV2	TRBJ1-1	CAIRGGTEAFF
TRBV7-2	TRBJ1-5	CASSRGGNQPQHF
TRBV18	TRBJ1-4	CASSPPGIDSHREKLFF
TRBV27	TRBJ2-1	CASSARERFEQFF
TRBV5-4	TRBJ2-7	CASSLVAGPLYEQYF
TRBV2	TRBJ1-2	CASKLVGGNYGYTF
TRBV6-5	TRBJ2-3	CASSIQGYSTDTQYF
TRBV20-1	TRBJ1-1	CSAREIPEAFF
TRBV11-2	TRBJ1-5	CASSLAPGQGARQPQHF
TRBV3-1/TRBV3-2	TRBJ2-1	CASSQISSGNEQFF
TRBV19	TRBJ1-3	CASSMTGFSGNTIYF
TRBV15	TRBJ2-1	CATSRATGYEQFF
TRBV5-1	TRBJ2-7	CASSLGGTALYEQYF
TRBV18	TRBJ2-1	CASSPPAPNEQFF
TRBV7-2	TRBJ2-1	CASSLGGGQGQFF